A selection of T cell receptor beta chains follows, all from one sample in a study of cytomegalovirus exposure and HLA in healthy donors. Produced via immunoSEQ multiplex PCR; TCRdb's table is partial and in-frame only. The profile shows some 87,000 clones, 60% to 80% of them singletons. Material for sequencing was PBMCs. Receptors originate from a man aged 45-65 years in good health and CMV-seropositive. CDR3s include the opening cysteine and the closing phenylalanine or tryptophan. The D gene is left open where the match is weak. Size tells how often a clone was seen (once, few, many) or the class of an expanded clone, and some rows leave it out.

CDR3 protein,CDR3 DNA,D gene,V gene,clone size,J gene
CASSRRETEAFF,TGTGCCAGCAGCCGTCGTGAGACTGAAGCTTTCTTT,-,TRBV6-5,-,TRBJ1-1
CASSPTGGVFATEAFF,TGTGCCAGCAGCCCGACAGGGGGCGTTTTTGCCACTGAAGCTTTCTTT,TRBD1,TRBV13,-,TRBJ1-1
CSVASGFNQPQHF,TGCAGCGTTGCTTCGGGGTTCAATCAGCCCCAGCATTTT,-,TRBV29-1,few,TRBJ1-5
CASSVGTSGGAGDHTQYF,TGTGCCAGCAGCGTGGGGACTAGCGGGGGGGCCGGGGACCATACGCAGTATTTT,TRBD2,TRBV9,few,TRBJ2-3
CASRMGSGGSTDTQYF,TGCGCCAGCAGAATGGGGTCGGGGGGGAGTACAGATACGCAGTATTTT,TRBD2,TRBV5-1,-,TRBJ2-3
CAISGNTDTQYF,TGTGCCATCAGCGGGAACACAGATACGCAGTATTTT,-,TRBV10-3,once,TRBJ2-3
CASSPGTGVFAYGFF,TGTGCCAGTAGTCCGGGGACAGGGGTCTTCGCATATGGTTTCTTT,TRBD1,TRBV19,-,TRBJ1-1
CASSSTTRDTEAFF,TGTGCCAGCAGTTCGACGACGCGGGACACTGAAGCTTTCTTT,-,TRBV6-5,-,TRBJ1-1
CASSVQGVNTEAFF,TGTGCCAGTAGTGTACAGGGGGTGAACACTGAAGCTTTCTTT,TRBD1,TRBV19,-,TRBJ1-1
CASSLTGGPDTQYF,TGCGCCAGCAGCTTGACAGGGGGCCCAGATACGCAGTATTTT,TRBD1,TRBV5-1,-,TRBJ2-3
CASSLAGQGPPDTQYF,TGCGCCAGCAGCTTGGCGGGACAGGGGCCCCCAGATACGCAGTATTTT,TRBD1,TRBV5-1,-,TRBJ2-3
CASSSGTRSTDTQYF,TGTGCCAGCAGCTCCGGGACTAGAAGCACAGATACGCAGTATTTT,TRBD2,TRBV9,-,TRBJ2-3
CASSQDRPYYEQYF,TGTGCCAGCAGTCAGGACAGACCCTACTACGAGCAGTACTTC,-,TRBV6-1,-,TRBJ2-7
CATSRDRGGAGEQYF,TGTGCCACCAGCAGAGATCGCGGCGGGGCGGGCGAGCAGTACTTC,-,TRBV15,-,TRBJ2-7
CASSYSPRGHGNTIYF,TGTGCCAGCAGTTACTCCCCTAGGGGGCATGGAAACACCATATATTTT,TRBD1,TRBV6-5,-,TRBJ1-3
CASSAGLGWDTEAFF,TGCGCCAGCAGCGCGGGGCTGGGATGGGACACTGAAGCTTTCTTT,-,TRBV5-1,once,TRBJ1-1
CASSPEQGFGELFF,TGTGCCAGCTCACCAGAACAGGGGTTCGGGGAGCTGTTTTTT,TRBD1,TRBV18,-,TRBJ2-2
CASSEGQGYGYTF,TGTGCCAGCAGCGAGGGACAGGGCTATGGCTACACCTTC,TRBD1,TRBV28,once,TRBJ1-2
CASSSRSYTGELFF,TGTGCCAGCAGCTCCCGGTCCTACACCGGGGAGCTGTTTTTT,-,TRBV5-6,few,TRBJ2-2
CASSLGLQNLGTEAFF,TGTGCCAGCAGCTTAGGCTTACAGAACTTGGGCACTGAAGCTTTCTTT,-,TRBV5-5,-,TRBJ1-1
CASSKRGEEQPQHF,TGTGCCAGTAGTAAACGAGGGGAGGAACAGCCCCAGCATTTT,-,TRBV19,-,TRBJ1-5
CASRVFNSYEQYF,TGTGCCAGCCGGGTCTTCAACTCCTACGAGCAGTACTTC,-,TRBV27,-,TRBJ2-7
CASSLAGAGSQETQYF,TGCGCCAGCAGCTTGGCTGGGGCAGGGTCTCAAGAGACCCAGTACTTC,-,TRBV5-1,-,TRBJ2-5
CASSLGTGDREQYF,TGTGCCAGCAGCTTAGGGACAGGGGATCGCGAGCAGTACTTC,TRBD1,TRBV7-9,-,TRBJ2-7
CASSPGGMNTEAFF,TGTGCCAGCAGCCCAGGGGGTATGAACACTGAAGCTTTCTTT,TRBD1,TRBV11-1,-,TRBJ1-1